The 5 T cell receptor beta chains given below trace back to one sample, sequenced in a study of cytomegalovirus exposure and HLA in healthy donors. The PCR contained 60 Vbeta and 13 Jbeta primers. The assay was immunoSEQ multiplex PCR, and TCRdb's table has in-frame clones only and misses some. This specimen shows roughly 65,000 clones; the ten leading clones hold 15% to 20%. Material for sequencing was PBMCs. The receptor source for this set is a boy between 10 and 17 years old in good health and CMV-seronegative.

This chain connects TRBV7-6 to TRBJ1-5; D unresolved. Germline CDR1 and CDR2: SGHVS and FNYEAQ. The CDR3 length is 13 residues. The germline V and J ends were trimmed by 3 bases and 1 base, with 4 bases remaining between them. CDR3 coding DNA: TGTGCCAGCAGCTTCGGGAGCAATCAGCCCCAGCATTTT. Translation: CASSFGSNQPQHF. The full variable domain, with the rest looked up from reference TRBV7-6 and TRBJ1-5, is GAGVSQSPRYKVTKRGQDVALRCDPISGHVSLYWYRQALGQGPEFLTYFNYEAQQDKSGLPNDRFSAERPEGSISTLTIQRTEQRDSAMYRCASSFGSNQPQHFGDGTRLSIL.

The chain couples TRBV29-1 to TRBJ2-1; D may be TRBD1 (5 bases). Germline assignment: CDR1 SQVTM and CDR2 ANQGSEA. The CDR3 has 13 amino acids. Trimming took 6 bases from V and 10 from J, leaving 19 bases between them. CDR3 sequence reads: CSVELQADGEQFF. DNA of the CDR3: TGCAGCGTAGAATTACAGGCTGACGGGGAGCAGTTCTTC.

The rearrangement links TRBV7-9 to TRBJ2-1; D unresolved. V was cut by 1 base and J by 4 bases, with 5 bases left in between. Germline V lookup: CDR1 SEHNR, CDR2 FQNEAQ (reference sequence). There are 13 residues in the CDR3. In DNA, the CDR3 is TGTGCCAGCAGCTTAGTCGTGTACAATGAGCAGTTCTTC. It specifies CASSLVVYNEQFF.

The rearrangement uses TRBV7-8 and TRBJ2-3, with 11 bases identical to TRBD2. Germline CDR1 reads SGHVS; CDR2 reads FQNEAQ. The CDR3 consists of 15 residues. V shed 1 base and J 9 bases; nucleotides not matched to a gene: 6. The CDR3 sequence is CASSLVSGRAGTQYF. CDR3 in DNA: TGTGCCAGCAGCTTAGTTAGCGGGAGGGCCGGGACGCAGTATTTT.

V gene TRBV4-1 combines with J gene TRBJ1-4; the D gene is possibly TRBD1 (5 bases). CDR1 is MGHRA and CDR2 is YSYEKL in the germline V gene. The length of the CDR3 is 15 residues. Trimming stripped 1 base from V and 9 bases from J, with 15 bases between. The CDR3 DNA is TGCGCCAGCAGCCAAGCGAAGGGGTTGAAGCAAAAACTGTTTTTT. The encoded protein is CASSQAKGLKQKLFF.